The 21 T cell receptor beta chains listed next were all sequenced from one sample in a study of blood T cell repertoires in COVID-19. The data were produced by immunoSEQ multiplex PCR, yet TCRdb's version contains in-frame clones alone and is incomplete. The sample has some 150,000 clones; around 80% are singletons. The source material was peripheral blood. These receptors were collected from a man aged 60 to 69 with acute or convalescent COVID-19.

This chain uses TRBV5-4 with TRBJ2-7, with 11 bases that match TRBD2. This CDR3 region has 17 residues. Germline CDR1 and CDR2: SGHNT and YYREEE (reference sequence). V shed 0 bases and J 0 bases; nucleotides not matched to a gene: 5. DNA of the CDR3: TGTGCCAGCAGCTTGGGGGGACTAGCGGAGAGCTCCTACGAGCAGTACTTC. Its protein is CASSLGGLAESSYEQYF.

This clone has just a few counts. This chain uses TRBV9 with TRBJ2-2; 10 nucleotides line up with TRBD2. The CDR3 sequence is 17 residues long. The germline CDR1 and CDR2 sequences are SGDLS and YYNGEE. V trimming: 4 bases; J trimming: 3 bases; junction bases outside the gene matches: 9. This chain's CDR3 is CASSPGLAVTYTGELFF. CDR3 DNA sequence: TGTGCCAGCAGCCCCGGACTAGCGGTCACGTACACCGGGGAGCTGTTTTTT.

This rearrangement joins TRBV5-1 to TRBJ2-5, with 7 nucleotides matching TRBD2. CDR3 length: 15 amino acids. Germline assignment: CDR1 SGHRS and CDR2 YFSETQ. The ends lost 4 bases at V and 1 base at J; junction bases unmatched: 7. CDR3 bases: TGCGCCAGCAGCCCGGCACTAGCGAGCCAAGAGACCCAGTACTTC. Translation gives CASSPALASQETQYF.

CDR3: CASSPPVGADTQYF. The CDR3, as DNA: TGTGCCAGCTCACCTCCGGTGGGAGCAGATACGCAGTATTTT. The chain uses TRBV18 and TRBJ2-3, with D perhaps matching TRBD2 (5 bases). The length of the CDR3 is 14 residues. V was shortened by 3 bases and J by 4 bases, with 11 bases between the two germline ends. The germline CDR1 and CDR2 sequences are KGHSH and LQKENI.

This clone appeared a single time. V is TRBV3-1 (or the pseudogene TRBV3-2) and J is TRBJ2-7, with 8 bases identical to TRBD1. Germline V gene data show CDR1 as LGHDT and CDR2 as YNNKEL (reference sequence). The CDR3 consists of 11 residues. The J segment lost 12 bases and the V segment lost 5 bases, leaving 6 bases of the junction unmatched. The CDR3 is CASSSQGARYF. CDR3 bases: TGTGCCAGCAGCTCCCAGGGGGCGCGGTACTTC.

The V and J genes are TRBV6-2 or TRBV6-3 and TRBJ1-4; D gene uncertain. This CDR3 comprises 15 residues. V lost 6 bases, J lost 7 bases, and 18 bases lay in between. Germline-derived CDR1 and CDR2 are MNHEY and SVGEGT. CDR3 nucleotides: TGTGCCAGCAGCTGGGAGCGCGAGTTAGGTGAAAAACTGTTTTTT. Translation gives CASSWERELGEKLFF.

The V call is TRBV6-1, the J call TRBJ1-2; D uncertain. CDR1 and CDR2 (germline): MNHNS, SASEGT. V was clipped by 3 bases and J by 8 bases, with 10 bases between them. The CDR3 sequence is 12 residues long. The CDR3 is CASSDNYRGYTF. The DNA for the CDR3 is TGTGCCAGCAGTGATAACTATAGGGGCTACACCTTC.

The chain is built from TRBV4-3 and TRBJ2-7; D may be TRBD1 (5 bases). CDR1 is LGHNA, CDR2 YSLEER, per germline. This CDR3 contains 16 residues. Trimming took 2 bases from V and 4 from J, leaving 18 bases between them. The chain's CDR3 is CASSQTVGVGKYEQYF. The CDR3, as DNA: TGCGCCAGCAGCCAAACCGTAGGGGTGGGGAAGTACGAGCAGTACTTC.

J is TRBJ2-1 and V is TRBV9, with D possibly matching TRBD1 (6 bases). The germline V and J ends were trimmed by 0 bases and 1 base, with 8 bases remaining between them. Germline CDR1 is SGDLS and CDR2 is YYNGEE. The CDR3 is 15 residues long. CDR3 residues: CASSVGRGSYNEQFF. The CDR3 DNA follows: TGTGCCAGCAGCGTAGGCAGGGGATCCTACAATGAGCAGTTCTTC.

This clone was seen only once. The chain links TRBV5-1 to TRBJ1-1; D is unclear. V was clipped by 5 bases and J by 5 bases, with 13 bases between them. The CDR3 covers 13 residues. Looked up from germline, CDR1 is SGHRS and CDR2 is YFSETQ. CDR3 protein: CASRAPPETEAFF. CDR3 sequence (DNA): TGCGCCAGCAGAGCCCCCCCGGAGACTGAAGCTTTCTTT.

In nucleotides, the CDR3 is TGTGCCTGGAGTGTTAAGTTAATTCGGGGGAGAGACTACGAGCAGTACTTC. This gives the protein CAWSVKLIRGRDYEQYF. The rearrangement links TRBV30 to TRBJ2-7; a weak D match, TRBD2 (6 bases). In germline, CDR1 is GTSNPN, CDR2 SVGIG (reference sequence). The CDR3 extends over 17 amino acids. Trimming left V 0 bases short and J 3 bases short, with 21 bases between.

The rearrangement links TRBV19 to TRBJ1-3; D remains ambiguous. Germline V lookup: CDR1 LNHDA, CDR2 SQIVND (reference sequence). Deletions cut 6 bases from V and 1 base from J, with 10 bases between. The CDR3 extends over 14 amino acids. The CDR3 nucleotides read TGTGCCAGTAGCTCGGGTCCATCTGGAAACACCATATATTTT. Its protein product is CASSSGPSGNTIYF. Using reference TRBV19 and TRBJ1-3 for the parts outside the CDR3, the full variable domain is DGGITQSPKYLFRKEGQNVTLSCEQNLNHDAMYWYRQDPGQGLRLIYYSQIVNDFQKGDIAEGYSVSREKKESFPLTVTSAQKNPTAFYLCASSSGPSGNTIYFGEGSWLTVV.

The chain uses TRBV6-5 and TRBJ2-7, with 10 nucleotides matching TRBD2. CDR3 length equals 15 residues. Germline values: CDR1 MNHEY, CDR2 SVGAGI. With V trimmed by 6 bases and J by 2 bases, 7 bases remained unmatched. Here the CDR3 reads CASRGEREGTYEQYF. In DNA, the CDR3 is TGTGCCAGCAGAGGCGAGCGGGAGGGAACCTACGAGCAGTACTTC.

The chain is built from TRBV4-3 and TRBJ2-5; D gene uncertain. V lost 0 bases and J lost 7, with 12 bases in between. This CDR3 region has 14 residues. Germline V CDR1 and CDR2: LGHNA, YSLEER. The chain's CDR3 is CASSQDVLVGTQYF. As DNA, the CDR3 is TGCGCCAGCAGCCAAGATGTCCTAGTGGGGACCCAGTACTTC.

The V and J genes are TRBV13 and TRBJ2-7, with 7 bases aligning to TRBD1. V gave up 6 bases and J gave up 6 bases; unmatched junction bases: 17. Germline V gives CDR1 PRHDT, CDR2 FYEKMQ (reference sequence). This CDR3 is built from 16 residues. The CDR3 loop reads CASRAGLQGSSGEQYF. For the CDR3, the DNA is TGTGCCAGCAGGGCGGGCCTACAGGGGTCCTCGGGCGAGCAGTACTTC.

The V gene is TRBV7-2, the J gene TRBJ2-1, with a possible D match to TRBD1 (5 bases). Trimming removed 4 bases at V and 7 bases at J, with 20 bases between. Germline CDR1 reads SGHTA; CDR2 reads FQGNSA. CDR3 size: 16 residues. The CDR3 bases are TGTGCCAGCAGCTCTCGGCCACAGGTTGGGGTAAATGAGCAGTTCTTC. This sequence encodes CASSSRPQVGVNEQFF.

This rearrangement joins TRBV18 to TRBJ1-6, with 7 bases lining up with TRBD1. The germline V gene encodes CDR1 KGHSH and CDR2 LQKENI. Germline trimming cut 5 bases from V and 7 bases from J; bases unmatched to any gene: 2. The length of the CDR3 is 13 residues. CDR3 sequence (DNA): TGTGCCAGCTCATGGGACAGCAATTCACCCCTCCACTTT. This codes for CASSWDSNSPLHF.

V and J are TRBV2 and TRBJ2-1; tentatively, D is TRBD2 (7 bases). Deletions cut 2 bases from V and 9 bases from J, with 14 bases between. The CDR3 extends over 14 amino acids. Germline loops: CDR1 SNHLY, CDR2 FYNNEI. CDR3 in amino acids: CASSETGGAGEQFF. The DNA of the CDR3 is TGTGCCAGCAGTGAAACGGGGGGCGCAGGTGAGCAGTTCTTC.

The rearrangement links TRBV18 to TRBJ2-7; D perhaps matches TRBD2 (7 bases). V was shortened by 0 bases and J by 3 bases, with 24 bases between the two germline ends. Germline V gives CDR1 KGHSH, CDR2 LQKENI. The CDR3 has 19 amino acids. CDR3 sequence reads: CASSPPRRPRGGLDYEQYF. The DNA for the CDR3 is TGTGCCAGCTCACCACCGCGCAGACCCAGGGGAGGGCTGGACTACGAGCAGTACTTC.

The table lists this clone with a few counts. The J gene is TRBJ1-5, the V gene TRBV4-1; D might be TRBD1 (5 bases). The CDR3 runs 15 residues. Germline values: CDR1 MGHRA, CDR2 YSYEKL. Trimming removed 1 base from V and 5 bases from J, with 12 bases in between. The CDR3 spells CASSQGMTVDQPQHF. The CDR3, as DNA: TGCGCCAGCAGCCAAGGGATGACAGTCGATCAGCCCCAGCATTTT.

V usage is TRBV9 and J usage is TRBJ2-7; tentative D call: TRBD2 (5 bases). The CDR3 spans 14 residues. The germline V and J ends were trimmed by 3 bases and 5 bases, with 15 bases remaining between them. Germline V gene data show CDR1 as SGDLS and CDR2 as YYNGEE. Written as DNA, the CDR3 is TGTGCCAGCAGCGAAAGTCCGGGAACTAACGAGCAGTACTTC. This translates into CASSESPGTNEQYF.